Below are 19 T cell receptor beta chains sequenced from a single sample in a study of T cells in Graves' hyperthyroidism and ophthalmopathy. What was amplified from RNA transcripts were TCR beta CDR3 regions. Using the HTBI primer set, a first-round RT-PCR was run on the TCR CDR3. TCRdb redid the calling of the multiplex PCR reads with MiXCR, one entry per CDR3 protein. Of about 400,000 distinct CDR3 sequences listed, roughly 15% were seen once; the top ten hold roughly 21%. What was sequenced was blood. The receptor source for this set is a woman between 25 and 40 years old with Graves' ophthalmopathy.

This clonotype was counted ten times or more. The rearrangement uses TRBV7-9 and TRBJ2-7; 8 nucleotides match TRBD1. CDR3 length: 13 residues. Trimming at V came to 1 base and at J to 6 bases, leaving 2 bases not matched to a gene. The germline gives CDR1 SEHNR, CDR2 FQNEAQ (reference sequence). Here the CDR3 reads CASSLGGQAEQYF. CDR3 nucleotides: TGTGCCAGCAGCTTAGGGGGACAGGCCGAGCAGTACTTC.

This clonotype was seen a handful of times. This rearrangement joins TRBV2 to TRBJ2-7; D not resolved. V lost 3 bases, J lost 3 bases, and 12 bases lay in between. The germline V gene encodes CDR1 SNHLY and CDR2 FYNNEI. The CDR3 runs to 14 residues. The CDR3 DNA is TGTGCCAGCAGTGAGGGTGTGGCAGACTACGAGCAGTACTTC. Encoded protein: CASSEGVADYEQYF.

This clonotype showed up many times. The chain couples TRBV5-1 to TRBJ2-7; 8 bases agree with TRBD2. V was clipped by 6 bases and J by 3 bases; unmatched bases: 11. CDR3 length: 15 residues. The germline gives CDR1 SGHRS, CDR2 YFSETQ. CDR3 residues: CASNPGTSGFYEQYF. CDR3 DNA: TGCGCCAGCAATCCCGGGACTAGTGGGTTCTACGAGCAGTACTTC.

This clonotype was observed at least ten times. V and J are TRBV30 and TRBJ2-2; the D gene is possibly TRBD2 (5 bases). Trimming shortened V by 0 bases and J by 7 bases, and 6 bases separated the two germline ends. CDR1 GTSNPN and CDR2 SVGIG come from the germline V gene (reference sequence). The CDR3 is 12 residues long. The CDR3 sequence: CAWSVGDGELFF. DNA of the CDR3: TGTGCCTGGAGTGTCGGGGACGGGGAGCTGTTTTTT. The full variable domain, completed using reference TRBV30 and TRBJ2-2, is SQTIHQWPATLVQPVGSPLSLECTVEGTSNPNLYWYRQAAGRGLQLLFYSVGIGQISSEVPQNLSASRPQDRQFILSSKKLLLSDSGFYLCAWSVGDGELFFGEGSRLTVL.

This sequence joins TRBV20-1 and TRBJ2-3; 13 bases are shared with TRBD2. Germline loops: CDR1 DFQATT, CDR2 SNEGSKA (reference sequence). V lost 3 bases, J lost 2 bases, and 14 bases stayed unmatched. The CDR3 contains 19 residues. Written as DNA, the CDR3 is TGCAGTGCTAGGGTCGGCACCCGGGGACTAGCGGGGTACACAGATACGCAGTATTTT. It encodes CSARVGTRGLAGYTDTQYF.

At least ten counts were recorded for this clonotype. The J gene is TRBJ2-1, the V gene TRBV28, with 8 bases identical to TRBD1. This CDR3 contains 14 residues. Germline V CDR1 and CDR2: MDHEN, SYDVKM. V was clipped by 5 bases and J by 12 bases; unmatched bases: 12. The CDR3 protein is CASSISTPGTGQFF. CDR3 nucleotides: TGTGCCAGCAGTATTTCGACCCCCGGGACAGGGCAGTTCTTC.

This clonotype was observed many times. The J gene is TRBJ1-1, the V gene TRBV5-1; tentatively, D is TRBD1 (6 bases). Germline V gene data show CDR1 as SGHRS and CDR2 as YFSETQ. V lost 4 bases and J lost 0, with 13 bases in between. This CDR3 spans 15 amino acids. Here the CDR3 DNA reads TGCGCCAGCAGCATTACCGGGGGCATGAACACTGAAGCTTTCTTT. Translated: CASSITGGMNTEAFF. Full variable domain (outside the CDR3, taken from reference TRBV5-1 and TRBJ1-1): KAGVTQTPRYLIKTRGQQVTLSCSPISGHRSVSWYQQTPGQGLQFLFEYFSETQRNKGNFPGRFSGRQFSNSRSEMNVSTLELGDSALYLCASSITGGMNTEAFFGQGTRLTVV.

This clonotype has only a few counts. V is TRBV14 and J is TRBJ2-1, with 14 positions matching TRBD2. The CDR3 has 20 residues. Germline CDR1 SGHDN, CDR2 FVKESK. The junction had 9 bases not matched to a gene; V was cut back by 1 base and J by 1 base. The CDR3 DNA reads TGTGCCAGCAGCCAAGTTTGGTGGGGACTAGCGGGGGCGTCCTACAATGAGCAGTTCTTC. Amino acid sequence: CASSQVWWGLAGASYNEQFF.

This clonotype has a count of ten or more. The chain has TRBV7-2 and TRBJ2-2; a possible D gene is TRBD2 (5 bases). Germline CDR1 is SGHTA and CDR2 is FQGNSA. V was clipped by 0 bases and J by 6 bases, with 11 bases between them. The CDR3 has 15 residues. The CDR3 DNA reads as TGTGCCAGCAGCTTAGCGCTCATCGGGGCCGGGGAGCTGTTTTTT. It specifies CASSLALIGAGELFF.

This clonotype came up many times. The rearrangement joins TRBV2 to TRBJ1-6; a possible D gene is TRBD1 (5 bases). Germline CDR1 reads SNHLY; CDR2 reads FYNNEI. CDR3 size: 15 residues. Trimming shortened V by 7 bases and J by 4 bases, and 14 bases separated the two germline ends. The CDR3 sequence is CASNQGEAYNSPLHF. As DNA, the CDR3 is TGTGCCAGCAATCAGGGCGAGGCTTATAATTCACCCCTCCACTTT. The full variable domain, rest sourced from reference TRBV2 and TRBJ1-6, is EPEVTQTPSHQVTQMGQEVILRCVPISNHLYFYWYRQILGQKVEFLVSFYNNEISEKSEIFDDQFSVERPDGSNFTLKIRSTKLEDSAMYFCASNQGEAYNSPLHFGNGTRLTVT.

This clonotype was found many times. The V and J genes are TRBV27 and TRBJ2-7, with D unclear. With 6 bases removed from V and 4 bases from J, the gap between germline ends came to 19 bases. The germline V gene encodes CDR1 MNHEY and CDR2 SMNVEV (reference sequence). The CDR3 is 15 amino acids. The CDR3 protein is CASSPMWTGPYEQYF. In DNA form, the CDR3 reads TGTGCCAGCAGCCCAATGTGGACCGGGCCTTACGAGCAGTACTTC.

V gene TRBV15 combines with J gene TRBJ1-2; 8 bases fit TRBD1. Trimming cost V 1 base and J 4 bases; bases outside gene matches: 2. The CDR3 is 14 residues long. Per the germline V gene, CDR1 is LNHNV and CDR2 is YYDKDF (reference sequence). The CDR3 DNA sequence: TGTGCCACCAGCAGAGTCGACAGGGGCTATGGCTACACCTTC. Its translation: CATSRVDRGYGYTF. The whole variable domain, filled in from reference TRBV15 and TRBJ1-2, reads DAMVIQNPRYQVTQFGKPVTLSCSQTLNHNVMYWYQQKSSQAPKLLFHYYDKDFNNEADTPDNFQSRRPNTSFCFLDIRSPGLGDTAMYLCATSRVDRGYGYTFGSGTRLTVV.

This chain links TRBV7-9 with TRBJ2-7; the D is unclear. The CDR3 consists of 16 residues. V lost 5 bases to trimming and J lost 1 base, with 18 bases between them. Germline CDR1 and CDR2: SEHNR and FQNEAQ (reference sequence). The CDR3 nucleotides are TGTGCCAGCAGCAGATCAACCTGGGCCGAATCCTACGAGCAGTACTTC. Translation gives CASSRSTWAESYEQYF.

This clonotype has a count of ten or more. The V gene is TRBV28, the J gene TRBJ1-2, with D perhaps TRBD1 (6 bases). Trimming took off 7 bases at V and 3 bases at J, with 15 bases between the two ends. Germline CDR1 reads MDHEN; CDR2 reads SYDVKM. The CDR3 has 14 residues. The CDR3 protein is CASTTRGVDYGYTF. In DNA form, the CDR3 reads TGTGCCAGCACCACGAGGGGGGTTGACTATGGCTACACCTTC.

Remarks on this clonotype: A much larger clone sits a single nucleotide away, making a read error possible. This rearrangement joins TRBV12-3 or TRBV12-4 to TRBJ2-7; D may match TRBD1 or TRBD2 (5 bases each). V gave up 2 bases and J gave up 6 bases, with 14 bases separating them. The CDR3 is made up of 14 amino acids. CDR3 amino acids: CASSLFGTDCEQYF. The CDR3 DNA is TGTGCCAGCAGTTTATTCGGGACGGACTGCGAGCAGTACTTC.

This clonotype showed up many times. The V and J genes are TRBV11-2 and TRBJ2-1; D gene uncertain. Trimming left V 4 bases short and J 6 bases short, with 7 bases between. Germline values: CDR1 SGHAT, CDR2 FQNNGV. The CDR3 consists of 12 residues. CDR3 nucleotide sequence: TGTGCCAGCAGCTCCACCCCCAATGAGCAGTTCTTC. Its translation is CASSSTPNEQFF.

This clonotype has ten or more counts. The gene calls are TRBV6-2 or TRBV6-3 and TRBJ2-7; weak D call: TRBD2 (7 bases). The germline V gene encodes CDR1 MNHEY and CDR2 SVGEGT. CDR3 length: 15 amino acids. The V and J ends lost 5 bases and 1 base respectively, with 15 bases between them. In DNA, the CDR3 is TGTGCCAGCAGTCCCGGGCGGGGGCGATCCTACGAGCAGTACTTC. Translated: CASSPGRGRSYEQYF.

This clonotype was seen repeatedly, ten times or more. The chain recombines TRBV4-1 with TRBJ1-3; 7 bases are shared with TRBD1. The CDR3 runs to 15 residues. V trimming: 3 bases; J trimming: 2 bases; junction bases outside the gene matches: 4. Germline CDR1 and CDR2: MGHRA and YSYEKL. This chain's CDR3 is CASSQEDRTGNTIYF. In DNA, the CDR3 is TGCGCCAGCAGCCAGGAGGACAGGACTGGAAACACCATATATTTT.

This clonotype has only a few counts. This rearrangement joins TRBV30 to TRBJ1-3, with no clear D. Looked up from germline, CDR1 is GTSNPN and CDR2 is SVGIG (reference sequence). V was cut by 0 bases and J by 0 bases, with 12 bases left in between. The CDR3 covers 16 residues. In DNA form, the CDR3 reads TGTGCCTGGAGTGTAAGGTCAAGGTTCTCTGGAAACACCATATATTTT. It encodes CAWSVRSRFSGNTIYF.